This T cell receptor beta chain was retrieved from a study of blood T cell repertoires in COVID-19. On the study more broadly: Sites in the United States, Italy and Spain provided acute and convalescent COVID-19 samples.

Some clones are missing from TCRdb's copy, which holds only in-frame ones; the method was immunoSEQ multiplex PCR. The table lists some 350,000 clones, roughly 90% of them singletons. In this sample, this clone turned up once. This clonotype was obtained from a man aged 18 to 35 with active or convalescent COVID-19. Input material: peripheral blood.

The CDR3: CASSESQGVHEQYF. DNA for the CDR3: TGCGCCAGCAGTGAGTCGCAGGGTGTCCACGAGCAGTACTTC. This chain joins TRBV10-1 and TRBJ2-7, with D possibly being TRBD1 (5 bases). The length of the CDR3 is 14 residues. V was cut by 0 bases and J by 5 bases, with 11 bases left in between. Germline V lookup: CDR1 WNHNN, CDR2 SYGVQD (reference sequence).